This entry lists 23 T cell receptor beta chains sequenced from one sample in a study of blood T cell repertoires in COVID-19. Clones were sequenced by immunoSEQ multiplex PCR, and TCRdb holds only the in-frame ones, with some missing. The sample has a few hundred thousand clones, about 82% seen once. The specimen sequenced was peripheral blood. These receptors came from a woman in her 50s with active or convalescent COVID-19.

The chain couples TRBV5-1 to TRBJ2-7; the match to TRBD1 covers 7 bases. The CDR3 sequence is 14 residues long. Germline V gene lookup returns CDR1 SGHRS and CDR2 YFSETQ. V lost 1 base to trimming and J lost 3 bases; unmatched junction nucleotides: 4. Written as DNA, the CDR3 is TGCGCCAGCAGCTTGACAGGGGCCTTCTACGAGCAGTACTTC. Translating gives CASSLTGAFYEQYF.

The chain has TRBV10-3 and TRBJ2-5, with TRBD1 matching 11 bases. V trimming: 3 bases; J trimming: 4 bases; junction bases outside the gene matches: 7. Germline V gene lookup returns CDR1 ENHRY and CDR2 SYGVKD. The CDR3 has 16 residues. The CDR3 bases are TGTGCCATCAGTGACTCCGGGACAGGGGGGGGAGAGACCCAGTACTTC. It codes for CAISDSGTGGGETQYF.

This chain joins TRBV29-1 and TRBJ1-1; no definite D call. This CDR3 has 14 amino acids. The germline V gene has CDR1 SQVTM and CDR2 ANQGSEA. V shed 4 bases and J shed 0 bases, with 12 bases lying between them. CDR3 sequence: CSVVTTFLNTEAFF. DNA for the CDR3: TGCAGCGTTGTGACAACCTTTTTGAACACTGAAGCTTTCTTT.

Comment on this clone: In the same sample, other DNA sequences code for this CDR3. This chain joins TRBV6-5 and TRBJ1-1; possibly TRBD1 for D (5 bases). From germline, CDR1 is MNHEY and CDR2 SVGAGI. V was shortened by 6 bases and J by 4 bases, with 12 bases between the two germline ends. The CDR3 extends over 13 amino acids. CDR3 sequence: CASRPGLRTEAFF. The CDR3 DNA reads TGTGCCAGCAGACCGGGACTGCGCACTGAAGCTTTCTTT.

This clone has just one count. The chain joins TRBV28 to TRBJ2-2, with 8 bases that match TRBD2. In germline, CDR1 is MDHEN, CDR2 SYDVKM. The length of the CDR3 is 12 residues. The CDR3 DNA is TGTGCAGCGGGAGAGAACACCGGGGAGCTGTTTTTT. Its translation: CAAGENTGELFF.

The V and J genes are TRBV2 and TRBJ2-1; possibly TRBD2 for D (5 bases). Trimming removed 6 bases from V and 10 bases from J, with 13 bases in between. The CDR3 consists of 12 residues. In germline, CDR1 is SNHLY, CDR2 FYNNEI. Here the CDR3 reads CASRRLTGEQFF. The CDR3, as DNA: TGTGCCAGCAGGCGCCTAACGGGGGAGCAGTTCTTC.

This clone was observed a single time. The chain combines TRBV11-1 with TRBJ2-1; 10 bases align to TRBD2. Looked up from germline, CDR1 is SGHAT and CDR2 is FQDESV (reference sequence). Trimming cost V 3 bases and J 7 bases; bases outside gene matches: 6. This CDR3 has 15 residues. CDR3 coding DNA: TGTGCCAGCAGCTTGGGGGGACTAGCGAGTAATGAGCAGTTCTTC. It codes for CASSLGGLASNEQFF.

This clone has only one observation. The chain couples TRBV5-1 to TRBJ2-2, with TRBD1 matching over 7 bases. CDR3 size: 15 residues. The ends lost 2 bases at V and 3 bases at J; junction bases unmatched: 4. The germline V gene encodes CDR1 SGHRS and CDR2 YFSETQ. This chain's CDR3 is CASSFRQGDTGELFF. The CDR3 region has the DNA TGCGCCAGCAGCTTCCGACAGGGTGACACCGGGGAGCTGTTTTTT.

The chain combines TRBV19 with TRBJ1-1; a possible D gene is TRBD1 (5 bases). The ends were cut back, 5 bases at V and 3 bases at J, with 22 bases in the middle. Germline CDR1 reads LNHDA; CDR2 reads SQIVND (reference sequence). The CDR3 runs to 17 residues. The CDR3 nucleotides are TGTGCCAGTAGTCTCCGGAGCGCGGGGCCTGCGTACACTGAAGCTTTCTTT. Protein sequence: CASSLRSAGPAYTEAFF.

This clone has just one count. The chain joins TRBV2 to TRBJ2-1; D is undetermined. Germline V gene data show CDR1 as SNHLY and CDR2 as FYNNEI. The V end lost 4 bases, the J end lost 6 bases, and 7 bases lay between the germline ends. The CDR3 is made up of 12 amino acids. DNA of the CDR3: TGTGCCAGCAGTGGGCCGGGCAATGAGCAGTTCTTC. It is translated as CASSGPGNEQFF.

The chain carries TRBV6-5 and TRBJ2-7; the D gene is possibly TRBD2 (6 bases). The length of the CDR3 is 13 residues. Germline CDR1 MNHEY, CDR2 SVGAGI. Trimming cost V 7 bases and J 6 bases, with 16 bases left between them. The CDR3 here is CASKVFGDSEQYF. DNA for the CDR3: TGTGCCAGCAAAGTCTTTGGGGACTCCGAGCAGTACTTC.

The table lists this clone with a few counts. The V and J genes are TRBV19 and TRBJ1-1, with TRBD1 matching over 8 bases. The CDR3 loop spans 17 amino acids. Germline-derived CDR1 and CDR2 are LNHDA and SQIVND (reference sequence). The junction had 10 bases not matched to a gene; V was cut back by 3 bases and J by 1 base. The CDR3 protein is CASSMGTGQGGNTEAFF. Here the CDR3 DNA reads TGTGCCAGTAGTATGGGGACCGGACAGGGAGGGAACACTGAAGCTTTCTTT.

J is TRBJ1-6 and V is TRBV7-8, with no clear D. Trimming stripped 2 bases from V and 8 bases from J, with 10 bases between. CDR1 SGHVS and CDR2 FQNEAQ come from the germline V gene. The CDR3 extends over 14 amino acids. The CDR3 sequence: CASSLSRQDSPLHF. CDR3 nucleotide sequence: TGTGCCAGCAGCTTAAGCAGGCAAGATTCACCCCTCCACTTT.

This clone appeared once. This chain uses TRBV9 with TRBJ1-4, with D unclear. The CDR3 runs 14 residues. The germline V gene encodes CDR1 SGDLS and CDR2 YYNGEE. Trimming shortened V by 5 bases and J by 5 bases, and 13 bases separated the two germline ends. The CDR3 DNA is TGTGCCAGCAGTGGGCGGGGAGGCAATGAAAAACTGTTTTTT. Amino acid sequence: CASSGRGGNEKLFF.

The J gene is TRBJ2-7, the V gene TRBV5-4, with D possibly matching TRBD1 (6 bases). V lost 3 bases to trimming and J lost 3 bases, with 10 bases between them. Germline values: CDR1 SGHNT, CDR2 YYREEE (reference sequence). There are 13 residues in the CDR3. The CDR3 bases are TGTGCCAGCAGCTCCGGGACATACTACGAGCAGTACTTC. This gives the protein CASSSGTYYEQYF.

On this clone: One end of the junction varies from germline; a read error may be responsible. This sequence joins TRBV10-1 and TRBJ2-1, with a possible D match to TRBD2 (7 bases). This CDR3 spans 11 amino acids. CDR1 is WNHNN and CDR2 is SYGVQD in the germline V gene (reference sequence). DNA for the CDR3: TGCGCCAGCACCGAGAAGGGGGGGCAACTCTTC. Translated: CASTEKGGQLF.

This sequence joins TRBV5-1 and TRBJ2-1; 11 bases align to TRBD2. The CDR3 length is 19 residues. Germline V gives CDR1 SGHRS, CDR2 YFSETQ. V lost 0 bases to trimming and J lost 4 bases; unmatched junction nucleotides: 12. The CDR3 sequence is CASSLETSGTSLPYNEQFF. Written as DNA, the CDR3 is TGCGCCAGCAGCTTGGAGACTAGCGGGACATCACTTCCATACAATGAGCAGTTCTTC.

V is TRBV3-1 (or the pseudogene TRBV3-2) and J is TRBJ1-2; maybe TRBD1 (6 bases). The CDR3 totals 15 residues. Germline CDR1 LGHDT, CDR2 YNNKEL (reference sequence). With 2 bases removed from V and 6 bases from J, the gap between germline ends came to 16 bases. The CDR3 here is CASSQRQQGSNGYTF. The CDR3 bases are TGTGCCAGCAGCCAACGCCAACAGGGAAGCAATGGCTACACCTTC.

This rearrangement joins TRBV4-2 to TRBJ2-6, with 7 bases aligning to TRBD1. The CDR3 contains 20 residues. Germline CDR1 is LGHNA and CDR2 is YNFKEQ. V dropped 4 bases and J dropped 0; count of bases not matched to a gene: 15. Written as DNA, the CDR3 is TGTGCCAGCAGCCCCAGGGGCTACAGGGGACCCCGCTCTGGGGCCAACGTCCTGACTTTC. Translation: CASSPRGYRGPRSGANVLTF.

The V call is TRBV28, the J call TRBJ1-5, with 7 positions matching TRBD1. J gave up 4 bases and V 2 bases, and 5 bases lay outside the gene matches. Germline CDR1 and CDR2: MDHEN and SYDVKM. The CDR3 covers 15 residues. The CDR3 loop is CASSLGRGSNQPQHF. CDR3 DNA: TGTGCCAGCAGTTTAGGCAGGGGGTCGAATCAGCCCCAGCATTTT.

The V call is TRBV30, the J call TRBJ2-7; D is perhaps TRBD2 (6 bases). Trimming took off 4 bases at V and 2 bases at J, with 12 bases between the two ends. This CDR3 contains 13 residues. Germline-derived CDR1 and CDR2 are GTSNPN and SVGIG (reference sequence). The CDR3 region is CAWNAGGPYEQYF. CDR3 sequence (DNA): TGTGCCTGGAACGCCGGGGGACCCTACGAGCAGTACTTC. The full variable domain, rest sourced from reference TRBV30 and TRBJ2-7, is SQTIHQWPATLVQPVGSPLSLECTVEGTSNPNLYWYRQAAGRGLQLLFYSVGIGQISSEVPQNLSASRPQDRQFILSSKKLLLSDSGFYLCAWNAGGPYEQYFGPGTRLTVT.

V and J are TRBV30 and TRBJ2-6; weak D call: TRBD1 (5 bases). Trimming shortened V by 0 bases and J by 2 bases, and 8 bases separated the two germline ends. The CDR3 consists of 15 residues. Germline CDR1 and CDR2: GTSNPN and SVGIG (reference sequence). For the CDR3, the DNA is TGTGCCTGGAGTGTACAAGGGGCTGGGGCCAACGTCCTGACTTTC. This gives the protein CAWSVQGAGANVLTF.

The chain employs TRBV27 and TRBJ1-1, with 10 bases identical to TRBD1. Germline CDR1 and CDR2: MNHEY and SMNVEV (reference sequence). The V and J ends lost 0 bases and 0 bases, in that order; junction bases with no gene match: 7. The CDR3 extends over 18 amino acids. CDR3 bases: TGTGCCAGCAGTTTATCGGGACAGGGGCGTTGGATGAACACTGAAGCTTTCTTT. Translated: CASSLSGQGRWMNTEAFF.